This T cell receptor beta chain was identified during a study of T cells after yellow fever vaccination. This CDR3 comprises 15 residues. Trimming removed 2 bases from V and 2 bases from J, with 13 bases in between. Germline CDR1 and CDR2: SGHRS and YFSETQ. A universal primer site and UMIs were added as TCR cDNA was made by 5'RACE template switching. TCRdb re-called the 5' RACE reads through MiXCR, storing one row per CDR3 protein. The repertoire includes under 250,000 distinct CDR3 sequences, 3.2% of them detected once, and less than 3.5% sits in the top ten. This clonotype was recorded a few times. Its antigen is unknown. Study-level points and caveats: Secondary responses were weaker yet peaked faster, day 5 versus 15. Overlap between CD4 and CD8 compartments was detected for a small share of clonotypes.

The chain uses TRBV5-1 and TRBJ2-5; maybe TRBD1 (8 bases). The receptor was isolated from a man between 18 and 35 years old who received the YFV17D yellow fever vaccine. The material was CD4+ T cells sorted from PBMCs, obtained 10 days after the yellow fever booster vaccination. The CDR3 sequence: CASSFYRGGQETQYF. CDR3 DNA sequence: TGCGCCAGCAGCTTTTACAGGGGGGGTCAAGAGACCCAGTACTTC. The entire variable domain, with the rest obtained from reference TRBV5-1 and TRBJ2-5, is as follows: KAGVTQTPRYLIKTRGQQVTLSCSPISGHRSVSWYQQTPGQGLQFLFEYFSETQRNKGNFPGRFSGRQFSNSRSEMNVSTLELGDSALYLCASSFYRGGQETQYFGPGTRLLVL.